These 21 T cell receptor beta chains were all obtained from the same sample, sequenced in a study of blood T cell repertoires in COVID-19. The assay was immunoSEQ multiplex PCR, and TCRdb's table has in-frame clones only and misses some. The sample records about 72,000 clones, around nine tenths being singletons. Sequenced sample: peripheral blood. The source of these receptors is a woman aged 55-69 years with acute or convalescent COVID-19.

The rearrangement links TRBV27 to TRBJ2-3; TRBD1 agrees at 7 bases. Germline V lookup: CDR1 MNHEY, CDR2 SMNVEV (reference sequence). Trimming cost V 5 bases and J 0 bases; bases outside gene matches: 2. The length of the CDR3 is 14 residues. CDR3 nucleotide sequence: TGTGCCAGCAGTCAGACAGGGAGCACAGATACGCAGTATTTT. Translation: CASSQTGSTDTQYF.

V is TRBV24-1 and J is TRBJ2-5; TRBD1 matches at 9 bases. With 2 bases clipped from V and 3 bases from J, the junction kept 3 bases outside the gene matches. The germline V gene has CDR1 KGHDR and CDR2 SFDVKD. CDR3 length: 15 residues. This chain's CDR3 is CATSDSGQGKETQYF. The CDR3 DNA is TGTGCCACCAGTGATTCGGGACAGGGAAAAGAGACCCAGTACTTC.

J is TRBJ2-7 and V is TRBV5-4; 8 bases are shared with TRBD2. The ends lost 3 bases at V and 5 bases at J; junction bases unmatched: 10. The germline V gene encodes CDR1 SGHNT and CDR2 YYREEE (reference sequence). The CDR3 runs 15 residues. This CDR3 is CASSSPTGGGHEQYF. The CDR3 DNA sequence: TGTGCCAGCAGCTCGCCTACGGGGGGGGGTCACGAGCAGTACTTC.

This clone has more than one count but fewer than ten. One junction end does not reproduce the germline sequence, and a read error may be involved. The V call is TRBV2, the J call TRBJ1-5; D is undetermined. From germline, CDR1 is SNHLY and CDR2 FYNNEI. The CDR3 runs to 13 residues. The CDR3 DNA is TGTGCCAGCAGGGAAGAGGGCGGGCAGCCCCAGCATTTT. It is translated as CASREEGGQPQHF.

J is TRBJ2-7 and V is TRBV13; maybe TRBD1 (5 bases). V was trimmed by 0 bases and J by 1 base, leaving 16 bases between them. Germline assignment: CDR1 PRHDT and CDR2 FYEKMQ (reference sequence). CDR3 size: 17 residues. The chain's CDR3 is CASSLGGLGGDSYEQYF. The CDR3 DNA is TGTGCCAGCAGCTTAGGGGGGCTTGGCGGCGATTCCTACGAGCAGTACTTC.

The chain joins TRBV3-1 (or the pseudogene TRBV3-2) to TRBJ1-6; D call uncertain. This CDR3 is built from 13 residues. Germline CDR1 LGHDT, CDR2 YNNKEL (reference sequence). V shed 1 base and J shed 11 bases, with 9 bases lying between them. CDR3 amino acids: CASSQVEGAPLHF. CDR3 in DNA: TGTGCCAGCAGCCAAGTGGAGGGAGCACCCCTCCACTTT.

The V gene is TRBV5-1, the J gene TRBJ2-1; TRBD2 matches 9 bases. The CDR3 length is 15 residues. V was pared by 0 bases and J by 8 bases, with 6 bases of the junction left unmatched. Germline assignment: CDR1 SGHRS and CDR2 YFSETQ. CDR3 protein: CASSLDGGGADEQFF. For the CDR3, the DNA is TGCGCCAGCAGCTTGGATGGCGGGGGGGCCGATGAGCAGTTCTTC. Based on the CDR3 plus reference TRBV5-1 and TRBJ2-1, the full variable domain is KAGVTQTPRYLIKTRGQQVTLSCSPISGHRSVSWYQQTPGQGLQFLFEYFSETQRNKGNFPGRFSGRQFSNSRSEMNVSTLELGDSALYLCASSLDGGGADEQFFGPGTRLTVL.

This clone was detected only a few times. The chain employs TRBV20-1 and TRBJ1-6, with a possible D match to TRBD1 (5 bases). Trimming removed 3 bases at V and 8 bases at J, with 14 bases between. There are 14 residues in the CDR3. In germline, CDR1 is DFQATT, CDR2 SNEGSKA (reference sequence). CDR3 region: CSASIRVGYSPLHF. The CDR3 DNA reads TGCAGTGCTAGTATCAGGGTGGGGTATTCACCCCTCCACTTT.

The gene calls are TRBV21-1 and TRBJ1-2; the table's D call, TRBD1, has no DNA check behind it. TRBV21-1 is classified as a pseudogene. The CDR3 extends over 13 amino acids. The CDR3 sequence is CASSKTGLYGYTF. The CDR3 bases are TGTGCCAGCAGCAAAACAGGCCTCTATGGCTACACCTTC.

This sequence joins TRBV19 and TRBJ2-5; 11 nucleotides line up with TRBD1. The CDR3 is made up of 16 amino acids. J lost 3 bases, V lost 4 bases, and 7 bases had no gene match. The V gene's germline CDR1 is LNHDA and CDR2 SQIVND (reference sequence). The CDR3 loop is CASSNSRDRGEETQYF. The DNA of the CDR3 is TGTGCCAGTAGTAACTCCCGGGACAGGGGGGAAGAGACCCAGTACTTC.

CDR3 in amino acids: CASSLEGLVPNEQFF. CDR3 DNA: TGCGCCAGCAGCTTAGAGGGACTAGTCCCCAATGAGCAGTTCTTC. This chain connects TRBV5-1 to TRBJ2-1; 8 bases match TRBD2. The length of the CDR3 is 15 residues. Germline V CDR1 and CDR2: SGHRS, YFSETQ. V lost 2 bases and J lost 6; bases outside the gene matches: 7.

The sample holds one count of this clone. The chain has TRBV28 and TRBJ1-1, with D tentatively TRBD1 (6 bases). Germline values: CDR1 MDHEN, CDR2 SYDVKM. The V end lost 7 bases, the J end lost 5 bases, and 20 bases lay between the germline ends. The CDR3 totals 15 residues. CDR3 region: CASMLGGAKVTEAFF. DNA for the CDR3: TGTGCCAGCATGCTAGGGGGGGCGAAGGTGACTGAAGCTTTCTTT.

This clone has at least ten counts. The chain is built from TRBV6-5 and TRBJ1-5; D is unresolved. The CDR3 consists of 14 residues. Per the germline V gene, CDR1 is MNHEY and CDR2 is SVGAGI. The ends were cut back, 6 bases at V and 0 bases at J, with 9 bases in the middle. CDR3 amino acids: CASSNMISNQPQHF. CDR3 DNA: TGTGCCAGCAGCAACATGATTAGCAATCAGCCCCAGCATTTT.

This CDR3 is CASSLDLGQGYGYTF. The CDR3 DNA reads TGTGCCAGCAGCTTAGATCTCGGACAGGGCTATGGCTACACCTTC. This rearrangement joins TRBV11-3 to TRBJ1-2, with 8 bases matching TRBD1. V was clipped by 0 bases and J by 4 bases; unmatched bases: 4. The germline V gene encodes CDR1 SGHNT and CDR2 YENEEA. This CDR3 spans 15 amino acids.

This rearrangement joins TRBV9 to TRBJ1-6, with D uncertain. CDR1 is SGDLS, CDR2 YYNGEE, per germline. The CDR3 is made up of 15 amino acids. Trimming stripped 0 bases from V and 5 bases from J, with 9 bases between. In DNA, the CDR3 is TGTGCCAGCAGCGTAGGGGCCACAGATAATTCACCCCTCCACTTT. As protein: CASSVGATDNSPLHF. The full variable domain, its missing parts supplied by reference TRBV9 and TRBJ1-6, is DSGVTQTPKHLITATGQRVTLRCSPRSGDLSVYWYQQSLDQGLQFLIQYYNGEERAKGNILERFSAQQFPDLHSELNLSSLELGDSALYFCASSVGATDNSPLHFGNGTRLTVT.

This CDR3 reads CASSRTDSGANVLTF. The CDR3 DNA reads as TGCGCCAGCAGCCGGACAGATTCTGGGGCCAACGTCCTGACTTTC. The chain carries TRBV5-1 and TRBJ2-6, with D tentatively TRBD1 (6 bases). The germline CDR1 and CDR2 sequences are SGHRS and YFSETQ. Trimming pared 4 bases from V and 1 base from J, leaving 9 bases between. The CDR3 contains 15 residues.

The chain recombines TRBV12-3 or TRBV12-4 with TRBJ2-5, with no clear D. The V gene lost 4 bases and the J gene lost 4 bases, with 7 bases spanning the gap. The length of the CDR3 is 12 residues. The CDR3 loop reads CASSYGLETQYF. The CDR3 DNA follows: TGTGCCAGCAGTTACGGGTTAGAGACCCAGTACTTC.

The chain recombines TRBV27 with TRBJ1-2, with D possibly being TRBD1 (5 bases). Trimming took off 4 bases at V and 8 bases at J, with 14 bases between the two ends. Germline-derived CDR1 and CDR2 are MNHEY and SMNVEV (reference sequence). The CDR3 spans 13 residues. The CDR3 sequence: CASSWGLSSGYTF. As DNA, the CDR3 is TGTGCCAGCAGTTGGGGCCTCAGTTCGGGCTACACCTTC.

The V call is TRBV5-1, the J call TRBJ1-4; perhaps TRBD1 as D (6 bases). The CDR3 is 15 amino acids. V was trimmed by 0 bases and J by 7 bases, leaving 13 bases between them. Per germline, CDR1 SGHRS and CDR2 YFSETQ. This chain's CDR3 is CASSLDGGRGEKLFF. DNA for the CDR3: TGCGCCAGCAGCTTGGACGGGGGGCGCGGTGAAAAACTGTTTTTT.

A note on this clone: Other DNA sequences of this sample code for an identical CDR3. The genes are TRBV5-1 and TRBJ2-2; TRBD1 is a possible D gene (5 bases). The germline V and J ends were trimmed by 4 bases and 1 base, with 8 bases remaining between them. CDR1 is SGHRS and CDR2 is YFSETQ in the germline V gene. The CDR3 runs 14 residues. The CDR3 nucleotides are TGCGCCAGCAGCCTAGGACAGAACACCGGGGAGCTGTTTTTT. It yields the protein CASSLGQNTGELFF.

V gene TRBV7-9 combines with J gene TRBJ1-2, with TRBD1 matching 12 bases. The CDR3 has 14 residues. Trimming removed 2 bases from V and 8 bases from J; junction bases left unmatched: 3. Germline CDR1 and CDR2: SEHNR and FQNEAQ (reference sequence). CDR3 coding DNA: TGTGCCAGCAGCTTAACCGGGACAGGGGGCGGCTACACCTTC. Translation: CASSLTGTGGGYTF.